This T cell receptor beta chain was captured in a study of blood T cell repertoires in COVID-19. Study summary: Donors in the United States, Italy and Spain gave samples during acute or convalescent COVID-19. Sources were T cells, B-cell-depleted T cells, or PBMCs; the material itself was cDNA or gDNA.

TCRdb's table, derived via immunoSEQ multiplex PCR, lists solely in-frame clones and lacks some. The sample holds approximately 110,000 clones, approximately 74% seen once. The V end lost 5 bases, the J end lost 1 base, and 14 bases lay between the germline ends. This CDR3 contains 15 residues. The germline CDR1 and CDR2 sequences are MDHEN and SYDVKM. The TCR originated in a man older than 75 with COVID-19, enrolled during active disease. This chain links TRBV28 with TRBJ2-5; possible D gene TRBD1, 5 bases. What was sequenced was peripheral blood. CDR3 residues: CASSDAGQFQETQYF. Here the CDR3 DNA reads TGTGCCAGCAGTGACGCAGGGCAGTTCCAAGAGACCCAGTACTTC.